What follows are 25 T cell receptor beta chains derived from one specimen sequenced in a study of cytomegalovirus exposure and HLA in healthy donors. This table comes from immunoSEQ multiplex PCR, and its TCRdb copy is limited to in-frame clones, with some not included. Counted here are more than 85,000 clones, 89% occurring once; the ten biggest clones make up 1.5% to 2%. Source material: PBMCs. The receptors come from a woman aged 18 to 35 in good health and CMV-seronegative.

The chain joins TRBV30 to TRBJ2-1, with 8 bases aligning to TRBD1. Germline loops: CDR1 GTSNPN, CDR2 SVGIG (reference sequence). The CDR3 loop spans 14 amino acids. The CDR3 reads CAREEGTGLNEQFF. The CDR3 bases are TGTGCTCGGGAAGAGGGGACAGGCCTAAATGAGCAGTTCTTC. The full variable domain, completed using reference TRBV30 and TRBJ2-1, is SQTIHQWPATLVQPVGSPLSLECTVEGTSNPNLYWYRQAAGRGLQLLFYSVGIGQISSEVPQNLSASRPQDRQFILSSKKLLLSDSGFYLCAREEGTGLNEQFFGPGTRLTVL.

The CDR3 sequence is CASSQDGGANYNSPLHF. The CDR3 bases are TGCGCCAGCAGCCAAGATGGGGGGGCAAACTATAATTCACCCCTCCACTTT. V and J are TRBV4-1 and TRBJ1-6; D might be TRBD1 (6 bases). The CDR3 runs to 17 residues. Germline CDR1 and CDR2: MGHRA and YSYEKL. Trimming removed 0 bases at V and 3 bases at J, with 12 bases between.

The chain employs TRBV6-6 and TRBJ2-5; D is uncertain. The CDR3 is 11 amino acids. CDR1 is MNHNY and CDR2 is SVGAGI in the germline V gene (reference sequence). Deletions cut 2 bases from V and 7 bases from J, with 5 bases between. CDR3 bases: TGTGCCAGCAGTTACGGCACGACCCAGTACTTC. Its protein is CASSYGTTQYF.

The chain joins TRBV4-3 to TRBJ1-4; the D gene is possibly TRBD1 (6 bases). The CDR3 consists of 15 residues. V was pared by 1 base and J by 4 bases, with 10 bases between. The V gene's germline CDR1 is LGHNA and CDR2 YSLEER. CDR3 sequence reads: CASSQAHRDNEKLFF. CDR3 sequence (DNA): TGCGCCAGCAGCCAAGCCCACAGGGATAATGAAAAACTGTTTTTT.

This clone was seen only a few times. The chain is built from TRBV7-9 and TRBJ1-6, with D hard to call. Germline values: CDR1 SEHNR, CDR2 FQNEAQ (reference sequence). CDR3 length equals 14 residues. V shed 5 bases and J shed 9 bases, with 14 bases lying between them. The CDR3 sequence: CASSLDYSFSPLHF. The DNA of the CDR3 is TGTGCCAGCAGCCTAGACTATTCTTTTTCACCCCTCCACTTT.

DNA of the CDR3: TGTGCCAGTAGTACCCCCGGACGGCAGGGGTATGGAAACACCATATATTTT. Translating it yields CASSTPGRQGYGNTIYF. V usage is TRBV19 and J usage is TRBJ1-3, with TRBD1 as a possible D gene (6 bases). V was cut by 4 bases and J by 3 bases, with 19 bases left in between. The CDR3 is 17 amino acids. Germline values: CDR1 LNHDA, CDR2 SQIVND (reference sequence). Filled out from reference TRBV19 and TRBJ1-3, the complete variable domain reads DGGITQSPKYLFRKEGQNVTLSCEQNLNHDAMYWYRQDPGQGLRLIYYSQIVNDFQKGDIAEGYSVSREKKESFPLTVTSAQKNPTAFYLCASSTPGRQGYGNTIYFGEGSWLTVV.

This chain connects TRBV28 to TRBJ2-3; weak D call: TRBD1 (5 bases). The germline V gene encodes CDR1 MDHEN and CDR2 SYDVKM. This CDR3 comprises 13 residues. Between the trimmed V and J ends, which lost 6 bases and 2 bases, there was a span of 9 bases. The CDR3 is CASSTGATDTQYF. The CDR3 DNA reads TGTGCCAGCAGCACAGGAGCCACAGATACGCAGTATTTT.

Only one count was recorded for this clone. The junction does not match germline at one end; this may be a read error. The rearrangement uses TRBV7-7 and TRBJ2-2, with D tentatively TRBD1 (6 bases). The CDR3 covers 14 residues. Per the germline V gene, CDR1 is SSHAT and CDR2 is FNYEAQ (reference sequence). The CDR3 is CASRSGQNTGELFF. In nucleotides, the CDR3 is TGTGCTAGCAGGTCGGGACAGAACACCGGGGAGCTGTTTTTT.

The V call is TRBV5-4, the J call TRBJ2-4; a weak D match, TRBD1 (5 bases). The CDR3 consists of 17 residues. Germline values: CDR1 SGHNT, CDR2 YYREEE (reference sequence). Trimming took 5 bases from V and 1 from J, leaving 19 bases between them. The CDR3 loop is CASSFRSRDGAKNIQYF. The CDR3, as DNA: TGTGCCAGCAGTTTTAGGAGCAGGGATGGCGCCAAAAACATTCAGTACTTC.

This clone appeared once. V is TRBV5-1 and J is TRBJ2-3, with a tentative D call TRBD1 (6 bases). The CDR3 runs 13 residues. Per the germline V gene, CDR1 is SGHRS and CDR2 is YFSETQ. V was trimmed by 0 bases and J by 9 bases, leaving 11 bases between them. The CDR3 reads CASSLDGTGTQYF. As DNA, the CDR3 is TGCGCCAGCAGCTTGGACGGAACAGGGACGCAGTATTTT.

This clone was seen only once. CDR3 amino acids: CASSPYRGRGNTEAFF. CDR3 bases: TGTGCCAGCAGCCCTTATCGCGGGCGAGGAAACACTGAAGCTTTCTTT. The chain links TRBV7-8 to TRBJ1-1; D gene uncertain. The CDR3 spans 16 residues. Trimming stripped 5 bases from V and 2 bases from J, with 18 bases between. The V gene's germline CDR1 is SGHVS and CDR2 FQNEAQ.

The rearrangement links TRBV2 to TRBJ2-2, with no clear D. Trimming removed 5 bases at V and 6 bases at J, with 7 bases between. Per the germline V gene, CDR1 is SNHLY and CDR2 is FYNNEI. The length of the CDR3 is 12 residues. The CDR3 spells CASSYFPGELFF. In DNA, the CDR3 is TGTGCCAGCAGTTACTTCCCCGGGGAGCTGTTTTTT.

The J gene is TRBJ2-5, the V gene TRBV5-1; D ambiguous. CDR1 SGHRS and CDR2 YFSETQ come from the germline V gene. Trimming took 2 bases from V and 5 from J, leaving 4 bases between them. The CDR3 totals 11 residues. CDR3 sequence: CASSFAETQYF. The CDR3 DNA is TGCGCCAGCAGCTTTGCGGAGACCCAGTACTTC.

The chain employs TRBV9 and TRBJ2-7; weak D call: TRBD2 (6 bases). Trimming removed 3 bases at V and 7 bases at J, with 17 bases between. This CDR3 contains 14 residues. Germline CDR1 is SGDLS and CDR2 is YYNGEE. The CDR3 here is CASSGTLGGSEQYF. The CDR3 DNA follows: TGTGCCAGCAGCGGAACACTCGGGGGTTCGGAGCAGTACTTC.

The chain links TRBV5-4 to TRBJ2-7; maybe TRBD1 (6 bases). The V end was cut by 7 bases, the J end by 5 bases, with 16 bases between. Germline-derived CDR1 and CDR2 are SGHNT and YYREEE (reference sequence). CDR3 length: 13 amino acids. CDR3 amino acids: CASGVRGANEQYF. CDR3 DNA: TGTGCCAGCGGCGTCAGGGGCGCGAACGAGCAGTACTTC.

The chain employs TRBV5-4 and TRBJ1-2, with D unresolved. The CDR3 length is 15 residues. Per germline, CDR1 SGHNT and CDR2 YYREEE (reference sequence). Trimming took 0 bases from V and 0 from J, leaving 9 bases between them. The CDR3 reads CASSLVAGTNYGYTF. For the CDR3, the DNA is TGTGCCAGCAGCTTGGTTGCCGGGACTAACTATGGCTACACCTTC.

CDR3 nucleotide sequence: TGTGCCAGCAGAAGAGGACTAACCACCGGGGAGCTGTTTTTT. Amino acid sequence: CASRRGLTTGELFF. V and J are TRBV28 and TRBJ2-2, with D perhaps matching TRBD2 (6 bases). There are 14 residues in the CDR3. Germline CDR1 is MDHEN and CDR2 is SYDVKM. The V end lost 6 bases, the J end lost 4 bases, and 12 bases lay between the germline ends. The full variable domain, completed using reference TRBV28 and TRBJ2-2, is DVKVTQSSRYLVKRTGEKVFLECVQDMDHENMFWYRQDPGLGLRLIYFSYDVKMKEKGDIPEGYSVSREKKERFSLILESASTNQTSMYLCASRRGLTTGELFFGEGSRLTVL.

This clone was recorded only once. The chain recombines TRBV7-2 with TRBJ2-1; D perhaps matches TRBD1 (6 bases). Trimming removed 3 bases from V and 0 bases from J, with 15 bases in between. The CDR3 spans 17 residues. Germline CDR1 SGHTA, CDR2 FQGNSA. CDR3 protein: CASSFDSGAYSYNEQFF. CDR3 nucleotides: TGTGCCAGCAGCTTTGACTCAGGGGCGTACTCCTACAATGAGCAGTTCTTC.

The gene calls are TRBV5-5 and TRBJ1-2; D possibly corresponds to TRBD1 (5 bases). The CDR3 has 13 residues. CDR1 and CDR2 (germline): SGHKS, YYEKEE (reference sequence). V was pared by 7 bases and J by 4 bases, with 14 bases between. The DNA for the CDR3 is TGTGCCAGCTGGGAAGGACAAGGCTATGGCTACACCTTC. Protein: CASWEGQGYGYTF.

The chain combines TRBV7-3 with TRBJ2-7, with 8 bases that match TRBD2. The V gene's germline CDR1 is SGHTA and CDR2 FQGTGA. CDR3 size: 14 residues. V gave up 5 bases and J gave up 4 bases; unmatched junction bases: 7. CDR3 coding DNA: TGTGCCAGCAGCACATCTAGCGGGCGGTACGAGCAGTACTTC. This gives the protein CASSTSSGRYEQYF.

The CDR3 nucleotides read TGTGCCAGCAGTCACTGGACAGGGGATAATTCACCCCTCCACTTT. It translates to CASSHWTGDNSPLHF. The gene calls are TRBV28 and TRBJ1-6; TRBD1 matches 9 bases. The CDR3 has 15 residues. Trimming at V came to 5 bases and at J to 5 bases, leaving 4 bases not matched to a gene. Looked up from germline, CDR1 is MDHEN and CDR2 is SYDVKM.

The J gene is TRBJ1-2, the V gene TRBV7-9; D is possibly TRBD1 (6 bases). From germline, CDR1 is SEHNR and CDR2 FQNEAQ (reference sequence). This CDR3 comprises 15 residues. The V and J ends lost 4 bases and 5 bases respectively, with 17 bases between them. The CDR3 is CASSSVRGLEYGYTF. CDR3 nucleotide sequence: TGTGCCAGCAGCTCGGTCAGGGGCCTCGAGTATGGCTACACCTTC.

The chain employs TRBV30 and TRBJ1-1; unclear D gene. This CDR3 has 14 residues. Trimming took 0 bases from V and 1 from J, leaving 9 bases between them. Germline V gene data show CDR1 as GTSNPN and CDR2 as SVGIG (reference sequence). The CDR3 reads CAWSVRQSNTEAFF. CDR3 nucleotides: TGTGCCTGGAGTGTACGTCAGTCGAACACTGAAGCTTTCTTT.

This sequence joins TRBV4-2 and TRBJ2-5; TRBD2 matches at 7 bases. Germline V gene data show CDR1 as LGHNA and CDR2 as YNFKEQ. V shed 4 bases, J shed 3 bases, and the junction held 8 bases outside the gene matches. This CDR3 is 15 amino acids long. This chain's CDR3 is CASSPVRGDKETQYF. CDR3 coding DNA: TGTGCCAGCAGCCCAGTACGGGGGGATAAAGAGACCCAGTACTTC.

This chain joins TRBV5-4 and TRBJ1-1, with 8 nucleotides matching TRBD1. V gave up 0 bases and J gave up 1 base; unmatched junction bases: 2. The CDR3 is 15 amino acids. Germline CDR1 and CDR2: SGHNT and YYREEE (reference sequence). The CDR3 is CASSLEGTGNTEAFF. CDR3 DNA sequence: TGTGCCAGCAGCTTGGAGGGGACAGGGAACACTGAAGCTTTCTTT.